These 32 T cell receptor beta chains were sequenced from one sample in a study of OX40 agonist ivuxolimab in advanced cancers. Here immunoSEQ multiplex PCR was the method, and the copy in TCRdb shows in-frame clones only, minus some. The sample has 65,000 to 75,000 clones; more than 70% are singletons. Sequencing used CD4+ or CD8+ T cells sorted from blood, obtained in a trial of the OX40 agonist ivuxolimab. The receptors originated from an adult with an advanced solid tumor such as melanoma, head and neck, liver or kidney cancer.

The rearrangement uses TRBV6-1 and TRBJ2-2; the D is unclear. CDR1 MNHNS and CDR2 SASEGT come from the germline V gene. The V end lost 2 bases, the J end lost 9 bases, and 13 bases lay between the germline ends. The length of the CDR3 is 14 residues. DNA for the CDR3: TGTGCCAGCAGTGAAATGTCTTCTAGTCGGGAGCTGTTTTTT. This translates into CASSEMSSSRELFF.

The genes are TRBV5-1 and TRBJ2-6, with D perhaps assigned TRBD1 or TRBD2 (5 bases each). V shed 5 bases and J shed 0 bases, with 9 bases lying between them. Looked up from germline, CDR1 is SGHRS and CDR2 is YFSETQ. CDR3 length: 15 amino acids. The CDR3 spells CASSLRGSGANVLTF. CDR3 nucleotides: TGCGCCAGCAGTCTGAGGGGCTCTGGGGCCAACGTCCTGACTTTC.

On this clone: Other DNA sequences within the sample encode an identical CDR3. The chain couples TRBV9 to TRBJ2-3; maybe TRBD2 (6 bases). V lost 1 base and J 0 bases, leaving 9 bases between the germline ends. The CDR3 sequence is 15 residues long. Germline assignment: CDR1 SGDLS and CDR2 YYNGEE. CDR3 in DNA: TGTGCCAGCAGCGTATCGGGGGTTAGCACAGATACGCAGTATTTT. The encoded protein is CASSVSGVSTDTQYF.

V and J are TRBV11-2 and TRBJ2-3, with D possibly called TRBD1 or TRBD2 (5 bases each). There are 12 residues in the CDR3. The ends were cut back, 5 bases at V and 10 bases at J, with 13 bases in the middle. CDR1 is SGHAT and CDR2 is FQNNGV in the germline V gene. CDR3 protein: CASSPGGRAQYF. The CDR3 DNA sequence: TGTGCCAGCAGCCCAGGAGGCAGGGCGCAGTATTTT.

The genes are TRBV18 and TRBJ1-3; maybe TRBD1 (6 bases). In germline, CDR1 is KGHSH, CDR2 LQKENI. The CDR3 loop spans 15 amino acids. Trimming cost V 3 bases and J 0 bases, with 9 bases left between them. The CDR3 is CASSPGQSSGNTIYF. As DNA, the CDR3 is TGTGCCAGCTCACCTGGACAGAGCTCTGGAAACACCATATATTTT.

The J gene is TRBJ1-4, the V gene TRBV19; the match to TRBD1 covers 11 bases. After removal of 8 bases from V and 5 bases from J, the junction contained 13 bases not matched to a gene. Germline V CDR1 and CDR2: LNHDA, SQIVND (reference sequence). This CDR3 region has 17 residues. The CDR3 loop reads CASHDWTGGRLNEKLFF. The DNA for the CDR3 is TGTGCCAGTCACGATTGGACAGGGGGCCGACTGAATGAAAAACTGTTTTTT.

CDR3 sequence: CASSFPGDPEETQYF. In DNA form, the CDR3 reads TGTGCCAGTAGTTTCCCAGGGGACCCCGAAGAGACCCAGTACTTC. The J gene is TRBJ2-5, the V gene TRBV19; tentatively, D is TRBD1 (6 bases). Trimming took 5 bases from V and 3 from J, leaving 16 bases between them. Germline V gives CDR1 LNHDA, CDR2 SQIVND (reference sequence). This CDR3 has 15 residues.

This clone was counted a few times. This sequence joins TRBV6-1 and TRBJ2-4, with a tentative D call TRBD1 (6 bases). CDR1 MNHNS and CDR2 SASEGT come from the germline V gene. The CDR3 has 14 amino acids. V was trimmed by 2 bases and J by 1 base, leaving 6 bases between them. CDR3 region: CASSETGAKNIQYF. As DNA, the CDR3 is TGTGCCAGCAGTGAAACAGGGGCCAAAAACATTCAGTACTTC.

This chain's CDR3 is CASSGTLSSYEQYF. CDR3 nucleotides: TGTGCCAGCAGTGGGACTTTGAGCTCCTACGAGCAGTACTTC. The rearrangement uses TRBV6-1 and TRBJ2-7; weak D call: TRBD2 (5 bases). Germline-derived CDR1 and CDR2 are MNHNS and SASEGT. Between the trimmed V and J ends, which lost 4 bases and 0 bases, there was a span of 10 bases. This CDR3 is 14 amino acids long.

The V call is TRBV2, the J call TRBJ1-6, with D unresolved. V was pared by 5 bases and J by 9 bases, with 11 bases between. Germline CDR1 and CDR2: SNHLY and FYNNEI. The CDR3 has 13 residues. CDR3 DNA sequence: TGTGCCAGCAGTTTAACGAGGACTTCACCCCTCCACTTT. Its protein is CASSLTRTSPLHF.

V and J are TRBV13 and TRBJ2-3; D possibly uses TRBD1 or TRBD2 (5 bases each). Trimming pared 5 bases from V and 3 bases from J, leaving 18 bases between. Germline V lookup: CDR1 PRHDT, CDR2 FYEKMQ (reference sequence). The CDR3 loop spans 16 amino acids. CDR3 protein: CASSPYGGPRTDTQYF. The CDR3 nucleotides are TGTGCCAGCAGCCCTTATGGGGGTCCTAGGACAGATACGCAGTATTTT.

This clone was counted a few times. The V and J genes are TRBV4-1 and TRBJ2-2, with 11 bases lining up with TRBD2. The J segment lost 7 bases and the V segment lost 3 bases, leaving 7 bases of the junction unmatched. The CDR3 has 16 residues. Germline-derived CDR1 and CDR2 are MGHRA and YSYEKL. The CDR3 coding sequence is TGCGCCAGCAGCCAGGATAGCGGGGGGGCCCACGGGGAGCTGTTTTTT. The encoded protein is CASSQDSGGAHGELFF.

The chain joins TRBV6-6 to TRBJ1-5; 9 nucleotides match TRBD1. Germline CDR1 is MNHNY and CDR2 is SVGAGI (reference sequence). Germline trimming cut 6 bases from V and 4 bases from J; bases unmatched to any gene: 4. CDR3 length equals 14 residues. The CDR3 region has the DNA TGTGCCAGCAGGCACGGGACAGGGAATCAGCCCCAGCATTTT. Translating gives CASRHGTGNQPQHF.

The chain's CDR3 is CASSGRTGGYEQYF. The DNA for the CDR3 is TGTGCCAGCAGTGGAAGGACAGGGGGCTACGAGCAGTACTTC. The chain joins TRBV6-1 to TRBJ2-7; 10 bases fit TRBD1. CDR1 MNHNS and CDR2 SASEGT come from the germline V gene. The CDR3 has 14 amino acids. V shed 4 bases and J 3 bases; nucleotides not matched to a gene: 3.

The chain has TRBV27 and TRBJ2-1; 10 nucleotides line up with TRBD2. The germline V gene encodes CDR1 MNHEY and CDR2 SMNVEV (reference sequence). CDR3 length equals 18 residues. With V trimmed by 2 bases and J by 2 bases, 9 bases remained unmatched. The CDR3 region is CASSLGPSGGYPYNEQFF. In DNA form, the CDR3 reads TGTGCCAGCAGTTTAGGTCCTAGCGGGGGTTACCCCTACAATGAGCAGTTCTTC.

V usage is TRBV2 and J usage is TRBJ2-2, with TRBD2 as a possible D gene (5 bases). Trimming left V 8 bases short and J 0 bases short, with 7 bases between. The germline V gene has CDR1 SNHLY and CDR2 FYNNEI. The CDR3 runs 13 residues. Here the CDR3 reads CASGLSNTGELFF. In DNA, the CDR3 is TGTGCCAGCGGACTTTCGAACACCGGGGAGCTGTTTTTT.

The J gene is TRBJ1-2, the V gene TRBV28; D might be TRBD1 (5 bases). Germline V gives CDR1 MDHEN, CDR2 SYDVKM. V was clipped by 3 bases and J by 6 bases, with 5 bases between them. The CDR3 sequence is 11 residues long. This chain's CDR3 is CASSLGDGYTF. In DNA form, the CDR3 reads TGTGCCAGCAGTTTGGGGGATGGCTACACCTTC.

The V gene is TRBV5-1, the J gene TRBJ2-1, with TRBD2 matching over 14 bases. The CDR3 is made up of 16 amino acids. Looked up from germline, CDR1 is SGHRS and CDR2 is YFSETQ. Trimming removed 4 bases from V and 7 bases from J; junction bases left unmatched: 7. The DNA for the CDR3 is TGCGCCAGCAGCCCGCGGACTAGCGGGGGGCTAAATGAGCAGTTCTTC. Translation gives CASSPRTSGGLNEQFF.

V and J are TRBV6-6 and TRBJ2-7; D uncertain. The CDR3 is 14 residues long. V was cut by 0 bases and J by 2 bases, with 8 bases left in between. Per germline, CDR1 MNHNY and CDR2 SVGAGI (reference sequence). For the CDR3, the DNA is TGTGCCAGCAGTTACTCTTCTAATACCTACGAGCAGTACTTC. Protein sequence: CASSYSSNTYEQYF.

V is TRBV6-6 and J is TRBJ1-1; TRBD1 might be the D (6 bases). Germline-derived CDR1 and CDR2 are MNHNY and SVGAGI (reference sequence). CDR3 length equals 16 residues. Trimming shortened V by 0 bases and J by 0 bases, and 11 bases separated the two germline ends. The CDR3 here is CASSYSLRTVNTEAFF. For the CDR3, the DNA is TGTGCCAGCAGTTACTCATTACGGACAGTGAACACTGAAGCTTTCTTT.

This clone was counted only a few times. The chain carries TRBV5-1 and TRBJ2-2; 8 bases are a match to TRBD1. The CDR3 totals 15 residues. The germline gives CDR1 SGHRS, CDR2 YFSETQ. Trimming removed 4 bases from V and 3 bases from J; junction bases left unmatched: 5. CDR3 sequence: CASSPLTGDTGELFF. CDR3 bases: TGCGCCAGCAGCCCACTGACAGGGGACACCGGGGAGCTGTTTTTT.

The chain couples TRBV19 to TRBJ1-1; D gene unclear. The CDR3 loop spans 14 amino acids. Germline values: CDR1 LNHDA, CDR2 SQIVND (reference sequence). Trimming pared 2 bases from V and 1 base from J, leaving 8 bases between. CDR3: CASSIWGQNTEAFF. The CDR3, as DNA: TGTGCCAGTAGTATATGGGGTCAGAACACTGAAGCTTTCTTT.

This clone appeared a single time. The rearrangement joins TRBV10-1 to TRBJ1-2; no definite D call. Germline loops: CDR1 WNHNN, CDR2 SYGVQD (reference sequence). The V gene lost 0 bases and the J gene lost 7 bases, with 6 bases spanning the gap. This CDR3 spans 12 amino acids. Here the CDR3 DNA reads TGCGCCAGCAGTGAGTCAGGATCTGGCTACACCTTC. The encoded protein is CASSESGSGYTF.

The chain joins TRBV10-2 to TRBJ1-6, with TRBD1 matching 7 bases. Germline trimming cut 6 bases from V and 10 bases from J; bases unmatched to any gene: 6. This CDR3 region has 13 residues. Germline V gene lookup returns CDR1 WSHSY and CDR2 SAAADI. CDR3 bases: TGCGCCAGCAGCATCAGGGGGGACTCACCCCTCCACTTT. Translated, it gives CASSIRGDSPLHF.

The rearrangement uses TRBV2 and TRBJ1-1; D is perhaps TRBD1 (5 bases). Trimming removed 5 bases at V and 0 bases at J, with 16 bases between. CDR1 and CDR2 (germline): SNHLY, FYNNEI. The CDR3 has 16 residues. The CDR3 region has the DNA TGTGCCAGCAGTCAAACCGTCCTGACAGTGAACACTGAAGCTTTCTTT. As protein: CASSQTVLTVNTEAFF.

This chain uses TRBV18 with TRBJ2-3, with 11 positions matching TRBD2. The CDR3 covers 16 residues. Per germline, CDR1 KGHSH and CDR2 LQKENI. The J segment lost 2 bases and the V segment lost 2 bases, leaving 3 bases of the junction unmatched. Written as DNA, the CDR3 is TGTGCCAGCTCACCATTACTAGCGGGGGTCACAGATACGCAGTATTTT. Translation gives CASSPLLAGVTDTQYF.

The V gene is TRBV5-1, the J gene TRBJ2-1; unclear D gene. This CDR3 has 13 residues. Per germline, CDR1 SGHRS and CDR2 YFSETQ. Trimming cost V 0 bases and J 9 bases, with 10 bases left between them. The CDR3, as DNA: TGCGCCAGCAGCTTGGTCTGGGCCGGTGAGCAGTTCTTC. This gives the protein CASSLVWAGEQFF.

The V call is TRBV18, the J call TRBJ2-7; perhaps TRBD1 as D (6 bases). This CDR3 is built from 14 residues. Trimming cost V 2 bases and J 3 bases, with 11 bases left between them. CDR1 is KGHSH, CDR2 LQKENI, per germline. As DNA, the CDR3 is TGTGCCAGCTCACCAGCGGACAGCCACTACGAGCAGTACTTC. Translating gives CASSPADSHYEQYF.

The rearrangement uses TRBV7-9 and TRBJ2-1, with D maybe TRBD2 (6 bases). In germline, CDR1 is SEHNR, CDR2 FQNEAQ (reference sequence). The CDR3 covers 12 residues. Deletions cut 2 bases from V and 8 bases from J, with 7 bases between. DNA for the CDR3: TGTGCCAGCAGCTTATGGGGGGATGAGCAGTTCTTC. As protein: CASSLWGDEQFF.

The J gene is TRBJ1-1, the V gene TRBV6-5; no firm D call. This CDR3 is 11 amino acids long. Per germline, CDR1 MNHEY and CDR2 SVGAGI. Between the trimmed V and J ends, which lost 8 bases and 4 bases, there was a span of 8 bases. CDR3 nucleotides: TGTGCCAGCGGGATGGGCACTGAAGCTTTCTTT. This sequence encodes CASGMGTEAFF.

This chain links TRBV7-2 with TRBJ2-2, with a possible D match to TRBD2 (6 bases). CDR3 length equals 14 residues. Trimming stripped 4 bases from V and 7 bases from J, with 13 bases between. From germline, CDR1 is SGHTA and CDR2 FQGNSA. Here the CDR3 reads CASSSGLRVGELFF. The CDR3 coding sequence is TGTGCCAGCAGCTCGGGACTGCGGGTCGGGGAGCTGTTTTTT. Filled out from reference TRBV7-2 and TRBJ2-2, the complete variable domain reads GAGVSQSPSNKVTEKGKDVELRCDPISGHTALYWYRQSLGQGLEFLIYFQGNSAPDKSGLPSDRFSAERTGGSVSTLTIQRTQQEDSAVYLCASSSGLRVGELFFGEGSRLTVL.

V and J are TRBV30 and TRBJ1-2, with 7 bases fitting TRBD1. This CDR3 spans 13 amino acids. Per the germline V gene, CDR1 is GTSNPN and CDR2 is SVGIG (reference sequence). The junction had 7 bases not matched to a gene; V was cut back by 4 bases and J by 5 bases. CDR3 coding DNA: TGTGCCTGGAAAGAAGGGGGCGCGTATGGCTACACCTTC. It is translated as CAWKEGGAYGYTF. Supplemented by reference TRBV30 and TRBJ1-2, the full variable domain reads SQTIHQWPATLVQPVGSPLSLECTVEGTSNPNLYWYRQAAGRGLQLLFYSVGIGQISSEVPQNLSASRPQDRQFILSSKKLLLSDSGFYLCAWKEGGAYGYTFGSGTRLTVV.